This TCR beta chain was obtained from a study of T cells in Graves' hyperthyroidism and ophthalmopathy. Study as a whole: Peripheral blood was acquired at first diagnosis, ahead of any therapy whatsoever. Overall study results and limits: Blood also contained most expanded thyroid clonotypes above 0.001.

The TCR beta CDR3 regions underwent amplification using RNA transcripts as the source. HTBI primers were employed in a first-round RT-PCR of the TCR CDR3. Via MiXCR, TCRdb re-called the multiplex PCR reads, giving one row per CDR3 protein. The sample holds about 250,000 distinct CDR3 sequences, approximately 23% seen once. This clonotype was found many times. The antigen remains unidentified. Unmatched junction bases numbered 3, after V lost 5 bases and J lost 4 bases. The CDR3 extends over 15 amino acids. Germline CDR1 is SGHVS and CDR2 is FNYEAQ. The receptor's source is a woman aged 35 to 49 with Graves' ophthalmopathy. Material for sequencing was blood. This chain links TRBV7-6 with TRBJ2-2; 11 positions match TRBD2. CDR3 region: CASSTGTSGTGELFF. CDR3 nucleotides: TGTGCCAGCAGCACCGGGACTAGCGGCACCGGGGAGCTGTTTTTT.